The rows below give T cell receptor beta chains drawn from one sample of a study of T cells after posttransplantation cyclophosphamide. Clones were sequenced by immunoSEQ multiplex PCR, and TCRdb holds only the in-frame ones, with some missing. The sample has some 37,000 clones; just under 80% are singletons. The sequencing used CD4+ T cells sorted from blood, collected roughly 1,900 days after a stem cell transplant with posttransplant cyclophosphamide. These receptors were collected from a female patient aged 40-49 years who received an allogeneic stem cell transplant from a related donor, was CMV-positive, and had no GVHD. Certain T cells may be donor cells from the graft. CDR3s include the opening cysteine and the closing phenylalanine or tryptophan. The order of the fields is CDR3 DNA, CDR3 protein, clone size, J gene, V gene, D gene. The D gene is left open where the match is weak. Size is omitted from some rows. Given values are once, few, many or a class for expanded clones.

TGTGCCAGCAGCTTAGGCCCCGGGACAGTGAACACTGAAGCTTTCTTT CASSLGPGTVNTEAFF . TRBJ1-1 TRBV7-9 TRBD1
TGCGCCAGCAGTGAAAATACACAATTGAAGCAGTACTTC CASSENTQLKQYF . TRBJ2-7 TRBV10-1 .
TGTGCCAGCAGTTACTTACAGGGAAATTCACCCCTCCACTTT CASSYLQGNSPLHF few TRBJ1-6 TRBV9 .
TGCGCCAGCAGCCAAGTACTTACAGGGGGTACCGGGGAGCTGTTTTTT CASSQVLTGGTGELFF . TRBJ2-2 TRBV4-1 TRBD1
TGTGCCATCAGTTTCCCCGGGACAGGGGGCATACCTGGGGCCAACGTCCTGACTTTC CAISFPGTGGIPGANVLTF . TRBJ2-6 TRBV10-3 TRBD1
TGTGCTAGTGGCCTTGGACTGTTGAACACTGAAGCTTTCTTT CASGLGLLNTEAFF . TRBJ1-1 TRBV12-5 .
TGCGCCAGCAGCCAGACTAGCGGGGCTGCTTACGAGCAGTACTTC CASSQTSGAAYEQYF . TRBJ2-7 TRBV4-1 TRBD2
TGTGCCAGCTCACCGCACGGACAAGCCGCGAACACCGGGGAGCTGTTTTTT CASSPHGQAANTGELFF . TRBJ2-2 TRBV18 .
TGTGCCAGCAGCGGAAAGTTGGGACTAGCCACGGCCCAGTACTTC CASSGKLGLATAQYF . TRBJ2-5 TRBV12-2 .
TGTGCCAGCAGGGGAGAGTACGAGCAGTACTTC CASRGEYEQYF . TRBJ2-7 TRBV2 .
TGTGCCAGCAGTGCGGGGGGGACCACAGATACGCAGTATTTT CASSAGGTTDTQYF . TRBJ2-3 TRBV6-1 TRBD2
TGTGCCAGCAGCTTAGCCGGGAAGCGGGCTTCACCCCTCCACTTT CASSLAGKRASPLHF . TRBJ1-6 TRBV11-2 .
TGTGCCAGCAGCTTGGGAGCCGGGACAGTTATCGACGAGCAGTACTTC CASSLGAGTVIDEQYF . TRBJ2-7 TRBV5-8 TRBD1
TGTGCCAGCAGCTTAATAGGGGGGAACACCGGGGAGCTGTTTTTT CASSLIGGNTGELFF . TRBJ2-2 TRBV7-3 .
TGTGCCAGCAGCTTGAGGAGGGTGAGGAACTCACTAAACACAGATACGCAGTATTTT CASSLRRVRNSLNTDTQYF once TRBJ2-3 TRBV7-8 .
TGCGCCAGCAGCCAGGACAGGGGAAGCAATCAGCCCCAGCATTTT CASSQDRGSNQPQHF few TRBJ1-5 TRBV4-3 TRBD1
TGTGCCACCAGCAGAGATCAAGGGGCGCCCCAGCATTTT CATSRDQGAPQHF few TRBJ1-5 TRBV15 .
TGTGCCAGTAGGGTGGGGGCCCAGGACCCCCAGCATTTT CASRVGAQDPQHF few TRBJ1-5 TRBV19 .
TGTGCCAGCAAACCCCCGGGACAGGGTAGAGATGAGCAGTTCTTC CASKPPGQGRDEQFF . TRBJ2-1 TRBV2 TRBD1
TGTGCCAGCAGCGTGGGCCAGTACAATGAGCAGTTCTTC CASSVGQYNEQFF . TRBJ2-1 TRBV9 .
TGCGCCAGCAGCCTAGGCACGGCAACGGATATTCAGTACTTC CASSLGTATDIQYF . TRBJ2-4 TRBV5-1 .
TGTGCCACCAGCAGAGTAGGGGGTGACACTGAAGCTTTCTTT CATSRVGGDTEAFF . TRBJ1-1 TRBV15 .
TGTGCCAGCACCTCGGACAGGTCCTACGAGCAGTACTTC CASTSDRSYEQYF few TRBJ2-7 TRBV6-5 TRBD1
TGTGCCAGCAGCCAGGTGGGGGGCACTGAAGCTTTCTTT CASSQVGGTEAFF few TRBJ1-1 TRBV7-9 .
TGTGCCAGCAGTCGCGACAGGGGGCGGCATGAGCAGTTCTTC CASSRDRGRHEQFF . TRBJ2-1 TRBV6-5 TRBD1
TGCGCCAGCAGCCTCCCCGCGGGCCAGAGCACAGATACGCAGTATTTT CASSLPAGQSTDTQYF few TRBJ2-3 TRBV5-1 .
TGCGCCAGCAGCTTGGGAGGGGGCAAAGTCACTGAAGCTTTCTTT CASSLGGGKVTEAFF . TRBJ1-1 TRBV5-1 TRBD1
TGCGCCAGCAGCCAAGATTGGAACAGGGGTATGTACGAGCAGTACTTC CASSQDWNRGMYEQYF few TRBJ2-7 TRBV4-3 TRBD1
TGTGCCAGCAGTGAAATACAGGGGGTTGGGGCAGATACGCAGTATTTT CASSEIQGVGADTQYF . TRBJ2-3 TRBV6-1 TRBD1
TGTGCCAGCAGCAAGTGGGGGGGGCCACCTTTGAAAATCTTC CASSKWGGPPLKIF . TRBJ1-2 TRBV21-1 .
TGTGCCAGCAGCTTTCCTTCTAGGGGGGGACGCTCCTACGAGCAGTACTTC CASSFPSRGGRSYEQYF . TRBJ2-7 TRBV11-3 .
TGTGCCAGCAGCTTAGTAAGCGTCCGAAGTGGGCCCCAGCATTTT CASSLVSVRSGPQHF . TRBJ1-5 TRBV7-8 .
TGTGCCAGCAGCTTCGCGGCGGGGGGCCAAGGAGAGACCCAGTACTTC CASSFAAGGQGETQYF . TRBJ2-5 TRBV5-4 TRBD2
TGTGCCACCTCACACAGGAAGGTTAACACTGAAGCTTTCTTT CATSHRKVNTEAFF . TRBJ1-1 TRBV15 .
TGTGCCAGTAGTACGACAGGGGCACTAGCTAACTATGGCTACACCTTC CASSTTGALANYGYTF few TRBJ1-2 TRBV19 TRBD1
TGTGCCAGCAGCCCCGCGGGTTGGAATGAAAAACTGTTTTTT CASSPAGWNEKLFF . TRBJ1-4 TRBV6-5 .
TGTGCCATCAGTGGCGGCCAGCAGCGGGCAGATACGCAGTATTTT CAISGGQQRADTQYF . TRBJ2-3 TRBV10-3 .
TGTGCCAGCTCAAGCCTGACAGGGCGGACTGAAGCTTTCTTT CASSSLTGRTEAFF . TRBJ1-1 TRBV18 TRBD1
TGTGCCAGCAGCGTAGCTTCGGGGGGTAGCACAGATACGCAGTATTTT CASSVASGGSTDTQYF . TRBJ2-3 TRBV9 TRBD2
TGCGCCAGCAGCCAAGATACGGTCTATGGCTACACCTTC CASSQDTVYGYTF once TRBJ1-2 TRBV4-3 .
TGTGCCAGCAGCTTAGACAGGGGCACTGAAGCTTTCTTT CASSLDRGTEAFF once TRBJ1-1 TRBV11-2 .
TGTGCCAGCACTGCAGGCCCCTATAATTCACCCCTCCACTTT CASTAGPYNSPLHF . TRBJ1-6 TRBV6-5 .
TGTGCCAGCTCACGGGACAGCAATAGCGATGCAACTAATGAAAAACTGTTTTTT CASSRDSNSDATNEKLFF . TRBJ1-4 TRBV18 TRBD1
TGTGCCAGCAGCTTATCAGGGGGCGAAGGAGAGACCCAGTACTTC CASSLSGGEGETQYF . TRBJ2-5 TRBV7-3 TRBD1
TGCGCCAGCAGCCAAGTAGACAGTTCGAACACCGGGGAGCTGTTTTTT CASSQVDSSNTGELFF . TRBJ2-2 TRBV4-1 .
TGTGCCAGCAGCTTTACAGGGGACTCACCCCTCCACTTT CASSFTGDSPLHF few TRBJ1-6 TRBV7-3 TRBD1
TGCGCCAGCAGAGCGACAGGGGGCGATGGCTACACCTTC CASRATGGDGYTF few TRBJ1-2 TRBV10-1 TRBD1
TGCAGTGCTGCAGGACAAGAGACCCAGTACTTC CSAAGQETQYF . TRBJ2-5 TRBV20-1 .
TGTGCCAGCAGCTCGGCCGGGACAGGGAATTCCTACGAGCAGTACTTC CASSSAGTGNSYEQYF . TRBJ2-7 TRBV5-6 TRBD1
TGTGCCAGCAGCCCAGGGGCCGGGTTCACCGGGGAGCTGTTTTTT CASSPGAGFTGELFF . TRBJ2-2 TRBV6-5 .
TGTGCCAGCAGCCGCGAGCGGGGGGGCCCAGATACGCAGTATTTT CASSRERGGPDTQYF . TRBJ2-3 TRBV11-3 TRBD2
TGTGCCAGTACTATTGGGGGACTAGCGGACTACAATGAGCAGTTCTTC CASTIGGLADYNEQFF . TRBJ2-1 TRBV19 TRBD2
TGTGCCAGCAGTGAGTTCAGGACAGGGGGGACCGGGGAGCTGTTTTTT CASSEFRTGGTGELFF . TRBJ2-2 TRBV5-5 TRBD1
TGTGCCAGCAGCTTCACTAGCGGCCCTGAGGAGACCCAGTACTTC CASSFTSGPEETQYF . TRBJ2-5 TRBV5-4 TRBD2
TGTGCCAGTAGCCTCAGTAGGGGAGGAATTAATGAAAAACTGTTTTTT CASSLSRGGINEKLFF few TRBJ1-4 TRBV19 .